Presented here are 29 T cell receptor beta chains from one specimen sequenced in a study of blood T cells in healthy people across ages. A sample-barcoded 5' primer and a J-beta primer mix were used in a second PCR of roughly 7 to 11 cycles. TCRdb itself ran the 5' RACE reads through MiXCR, one entry per CDR3 protein. This table holds over a million distinct CDR3 sequences, approximately 43% found once. Sequencing input: blood. Receptors originate from a woman under 30 in good health.

This clonotype showed up just a few times. The chain couples TRBV25-1 to TRBJ2-1; the match to TRBD2 covers 8 bases. Germline trimming cut 2 bases from V and 9 bases from J; bases unmatched to any gene: 9. The CDR3 loop spans 15 amino acids. Per germline, CDR1 MGHDK and CDR2 SYGVNS. The DNA for the CDR3 is TGTGCCAGCAGTGAAACTAGCGGCCCTCGGGGTGAGCAGTTCTTC. This sequence encodes CASSETSGPRGEQFF.

This clonotype has a handful of counts. This chain connects TRBV20-1 to TRBJ2-3; the D gene is possibly TRBD2 (6 bases). Trimming shortened V by 3 bases and J by 3 bases, and 19 bases separated the two germline ends. The CDR3 runs 16 residues. Per germline, CDR1 DFQATT and CDR2 SNEGSKA (reference sequence). In DNA, the CDR3 is TGCAGTGCTAGCAAACATGGCGGGATTGTGACAGATACGCAGTATTTT. It specifies CSASKHGGIVTDTQYF.

In regard to this clonotype: At one of its ends the junction is not consistent with the germline gene, which may arise from a read error. V gene TRBV7-2 combines with J gene TRBJ2-3; D is possibly TRBD2 (6 bases). This CDR3 comprises 17 residues. Germline CDR1 and CDR2: SGHTA and FQGNSA. In DNA, the CDR3 is TGTGTCAGCAGCTTAGATCGTTCCGGGGGAACCACAGATACGCAGTATTTT. As protein: CVSSLDRSGGTTDTQYF.

This clonotype appeared a few times. The chain employs TRBV6-2 or TRBV6-3 and TRBJ1-2, with D perhaps matching TRBD1 (6 bases). Germline CDR1 and CDR2: MNHEY and SVGEGT. The V gene lost 6 bases and the J gene lost 4 bases, with 15 bases spanning the gap. The CDR3 has 14 amino acids. CDR3 coding DNA: TGTGCCAGCAGCGCAGGGGTCTACGGCTATGGCTACACCTTC. This encodes CASSAGVYGYGYTF.

This clonotype was detected only a few times. V gene TRBV28 combines with J gene TRBJ1-1; the D gene is possibly TRBD1 (6 bases). In germline, CDR1 is MDHEN, CDR2 SYDVKM. The CDR3 extends over 15 amino acids. V was pared by 7 bases and J by 2 bases, with 17 bases between. The CDR3 spells CASTIGGEGNTEAFF. CDR3 DNA sequence: TGTGCCAGCACAATCGGGGGCGAGGGAAACACTGAAGCTTTCTTT.

This clonotype was detected a few times. The rearrangement joins TRBV12-3 or TRBV12-4 to TRBJ2-5; D could derive from TRBD1 or TRBD2 (6 bases each). The V end lost 6 bases, the J end lost 2 bases, and 13 bases lay between the germline ends. There are 14 residues in the CDR3. As DNA, the CDR3 is TGTGCCAGCAGCATTACAGGGACTCAAGAGACCCAGTACTTC. It codes for CASSITGTQETQYF.

V gene TRBV10-3 combines with J gene TRBJ2-5; D is tentatively TRBD1 or TRBD2 (5 bases each). The germline V and J ends were trimmed by 10 bases and 1 base, with 10 bases remaining between them. The CDR3 has 12 residues. Germline V gives CDR1 ENHRY, CDR2 SYGVKD. Here the CDR3 reads CASSGTQETQYF. The CDR3 DNA reads as TGTGCCAGCTCCGGGACCCAAGAGACCCAGTACTTC.

This clonotype was recorded at least ten times. The J gene is TRBJ2-5, the V gene TRBV6-1; no clear D gene. The CDR3 has 13 amino acids. The germline V gene has CDR1 MNHNS and CDR2 SASEGT. V lost 8 bases to trimming and J lost 1 base, with 11 bases between them. The CDR3 DNA reads as TGTGCCAGCGTGTATAACAGCCAAGAGACCCAGTACTTC. It is translated as CASVYNSQETQYF.

V and J are TRBV6-6 and TRBJ2-3, with no clear D. V lost 0 bases and J 4 bases, leaving 5 bases between the germline ends. CDR3 length equals 13 residues. CDR1 is MNHNY, CDR2 SVGAGI, per germline (reference sequence). The CDR3 here is CASSYSRPDTQYF. The CDR3 bases are TGTGCCAGCAGTTACTCGCGTCCAGATACGCAGTATTTT.

This clonotype was seen only once. A junction end diverges from the germline sequence, so it may reflect a read error. This chain joins TRBV2 and TRBJ2-1; no firm D call. Looked up from germline, CDR1 is SNHLY and CDR2 is FYNNEI. There are 16 residues in the CDR3. The CDR3 bases are TGTGCCCGCAGTGCCCCCGATCCCCCTACCTACAATGAGCAGTTCTTC. Protein sequence: CARSAPDPPTYNEQFF.

The chain is built from TRBV9 and TRBJ2-1; D call uncertain. The CDR3 loop spans 15 amino acids. Germline CDR1 and CDR2: SGDLS and YYNGEE. Trimming took off 7 bases at V and 0 bases at J, with 14 bases between the two ends. The chain's CDR3 is CASSPASSSYNEQFF. As DNA, the CDR3 is TGTGCCAGCTCCCCTGCCTCGAGCTCCTACAATGAGCAGTTCTTC. Together with reference TRBV9 and TRBJ2-1, the CDR3 gives the full variable domain: DSGVTQTPKHLITATGQRVTLRCSPRSGDLSVYWYQQSLDQGLQFLIQYYNGEERAKGNILERFSAQQFPDLHSELNLSSLELGDSALYFCASSPASSSYNEQFFGPGTRLTVL.

A few counts support this clonotype. The J gene is TRBJ1-1, the V gene TRBV20-1; TRBD1 aligns across 9 bases. The CDR3 is 15 amino acids. Germline V CDR1 and CDR2: DFQATT, SNEGSKA (reference sequence). For the CDR3, the DNA is TGCATTCTAGACAGGGGGATTACCATGAACACTGAAGCTTTCTTT. Encoded protein: CILDRGITMNTEAFF.

The V and J genes are TRBV7-2 and TRBJ2-4, with D unresolved. The CDR3 is 15 amino acids. Trimming stripped 1 base from V and 0 bases from J, with 7 bases between. Germline assignment: CDR1 SGHTA and CDR2 FQGNSA. The CDR3 is CASSLERLAKNIQYF. The CDR3 bases are TGTGCCAGCAGCTTAGAGAGACTAGCCAAAAACATTCAGTACTTC.

The V gene is TRBV29-1, the J gene TRBJ2-5, with 12 bases identical to TRBD2. The germline V gene has CDR1 SQVTM and CDR2 ANQGSEA. This CDR3 has 17 amino acids. Germline trimming cut 7 bases from V and 11 bases from J; bases unmatched to any gene: 23. The DNA for the CDR3 is TGCAGCGCCCCCGGGACTAGCGGGCAACTCCACGCCAATGAGCAGTACTTC. Protein sequence: CSAPGTSGQLHANEQYF.

The chain is built from TRBV3-1 and TRBJ1-1, with D tentatively TRBD1 (5 bases). V shed 1 base and J shed 4 bases, with 16 bases lying between them. The germline CDR1 and CDR2 sequences are LGHDT and YNNKEL (reference sequence). The CDR3 sequence is 16 residues long. CDR3 nucleotides: TGTGCCAGCAGCCAAGCCCCTTGGGGGGAAAGCACTGAAGCTTTCTTT. It translates to CASSQAPWGESTEAFF.

The chain is built from TRBV6-5 and TRBJ2-5; a possible D gene is TRBD2 (5 bases). The last part of the DNA fits TRBJ2-7 better; the J call may be wrong. Germline values: CDR1 MNHEY, CDR2 SVGAGI. The length of the CDR3 is 14 residues. CDR3 sequence reads: CASSYSIEGLEQYF. As DNA, the CDR3 is TGTGCCAGCAGTTACTCGATCGAGGGTCTCGAGCAGTACTTC.

The J gene is TRBJ2-1, the V gene TRBV5-1; D uncertain. The germline V gene encodes CDR1 SGHRS and CDR2 YFSETQ. V was pared by 0 bases and J by 5 bases, with 9 bases between. The CDR3 consists of 14 residues. The CDR3 DNA reads as TGCGCCAGCAGCTTGGATCTACCGGACAATGAGCAGTTCTTC. Translated, it gives CASSLDLPDNEQFF.

In its sample, this clonotype was seen a few times. The gene calls are TRBV2 and TRBJ1-5, with a possible D match to TRBD1 (6 bases). This CDR3 has 14 amino acids. V lost 3 bases, J lost 5 bases, and 11 bases lay in between. Per the germline V gene, CDR1 is SNHLY and CDR2 is FYNNEI. CDR3 DNA: TGTGCCAGCAGTGAGGGGGGGCCAGATCAGCCCCAGCATTTT. This codes for CASSEGGPDQPQHF.

The rearrangement joins TRBV3-1 to TRBJ1-2, with D possibly being TRBD1 (6 bases). V was cut by 0 bases and J by 4 bases, with 15 bases left in between. Germline CDR1 LGHDT, CDR2 YNNKEL (reference sequence). The CDR3 consists of 16 residues. CDR3: CASSQDGAAGVYGYTF. The CDR3 DNA reads as TGTGCCAGCAGCCAAGATGGGGCTGCAGGGGTCTATGGCTACACCTTC.

The chain recombines TRBV15 with TRBJ1-1; D gene ambiguous. Trimming removed 6 bases at V and 1 base at J, with 9 bases between. Germline V gene sequence: CDR1 LNHNV, CDR2 YYDKDF (reference sequence). The CDR3 consists of 13 residues. The CDR3 loop reads CATRRMSNTEAFF. For the CDR3, the DNA is TGTGCCACCAGACGGATGTCGAACACTGAAGCTTTCTTT.

The chain couples TRBV29-1 to TRBJ1-1, with 9 bases identical to TRBD1. The CDR3 spans 15 residues. Germline V gene sequence: CDR1 SQVTM, CDR2 ANQGSEA. V trimming: 3 bases; J trimming: 5 bases; junction bases outside the gene matches: 10. The CDR3 loop is CSVENPTGGRTEAFF. The CDR3 bases are TGCAGCGTTGAGAATCCGACAGGGGGAAGGACTGAAGCTTTCTTT.

The V and J genes are TRBV5-1 and TRBJ1-1; TRBD1 aligns across 7 bases. CDR1 is SGHRS, CDR2 YFSETQ, per germline. V lost 0 bases and J lost 10; bases outside the gene matches: 12. The CDR3 runs 15 residues. CDR3 residues: CASSLAYRQGPAAFF. For the CDR3, the DNA is TGCGCCAGCAGCTTGGCTTACCGACAGGGCCCGGCAGCTTTCTTT.

This clonotype came up a few times. The chain carries TRBV7-2 and TRBJ1-4, with TRBD1 matching over 7 bases. From germline, CDR1 is SGHTA and CDR2 FQGNSA. The trim removed 5 bases at V and 3 bases at J, leaving 6 bases unmatched. This CDR3 is 15 amino acids long. CDR3 loop: CASSVQGSSNEKLFF. The CDR3 bases are TGTGCCAGCAGCGTACAGGGGTCTTCTAATGAAAAACTGTTTTTT. The whole variable domain, filled in from reference TRBV7-2 and TRBJ1-4, reads GAGVSQSPSNKVTEKGKDVELRCDPISGHTALYWYRQSLGQGLEFLIYFQGNSAPDKSGLPSDRFSAERTGGSVSTLTIQRTQQEDSAVYLCASSVQGSSNEKLFFGSGTQLSVL.

This clonotype was seen ten or more times. The chain uses TRBV20-1 and TRBJ2-7; 7 bases are a match to TRBD1. This CDR3 region has 12 residues. CDR1 DFQATT and CDR2 SNEGSKA come from the germline V gene (reference sequence). The CDR3 sequence: CSARDRYYEQYF. Here the CDR3 DNA reads TGCAGCGCCCGGGACAGATACTACGAGCAGTACTTC.

This clonotype was observed a few times. The chain employs TRBV27 and TRBJ2-1, with 10 bases lining up with TRBD2. The V gene's germline CDR1 is MNHEY and CDR2 SMNVEV (reference sequence). Trimming took 6 bases from V and 14 from J; bases not matched to a gene: 7. The CDR3 has 12 residues. The chain's CDR3 is CASSLPGLAEFF. The CDR3 region has the DNA TGTGCCAGCAGCCTCCCCGGACTAGCGGAGTTCTTC.

This clonotype was detected ten times or more. This chain links TRBV29-1 with TRBJ2-3; the D gene is possibly TRBD2 (6 bases). The CDR3 loop spans 14 amino acids. V was trimmed by 5 bases and J by 2 bases, leaving 14 bases between them. Germline V gene lookup returns CDR1 SQVTM and CDR2 ANQGSEA. CDR3 in DNA: TGCAGCGTTACGAGGGAGGCCTACACAGATACGCAGTATTTT. Its translation is CSVTREAYTDTQYF.

The chain links TRBV7-3 to TRBJ2-7; TRBD2 matches 9 bases. Unmatched junction bases numbered 8, after V lost 4 bases and J lost 4 bases. Germline values: CDR1 SGHTA, CDR2 FQGTGA. The CDR3 loop spans 15 amino acids. CDR3 sequence reads: CASSSQAGGRYEQYF. CDR3 bases: TGTGCCAGCAGCTCGCAAGCGGGAGGTAGATACGAGCAGTACTTC.

This clonotype has more than one count but fewer than ten. CDR3 coding DNA: TGTGCCAGCAGCTCCCTCCAGGGGCCAGATACGCAGTATTTT. Amino acids: CASSSLQGPDTQYF. The chain links TRBV7-8 to TRBJ2-3; maybe TRBD1 (6 bases). The germline V and J ends were trimmed by 4 bases and 4 bases, with 12 bases remaining between them. This CDR3 spans 14 amino acids. Germline CDR1 is SGHVS and CDR2 is FQNEAQ.

This clonotype has a handful of counts. The chain joins TRBV24-1 to TRBJ2-1; D assignment may be TRBD1 or TRBD2 (5 bases each). The CDR3 runs 14 residues. Germline-derived CDR1 and CDR2 are KGHDR and SFDVKD. V was trimmed by 7 bases and J by 0 bases, leaving 9 bases between them. CDR3 region: CATRGPSSYNEQFF. The CDR3 coding sequence is TGTGCCACCAGGGGACCGAGCTCCTACAATGAGCAGTTCTTC.